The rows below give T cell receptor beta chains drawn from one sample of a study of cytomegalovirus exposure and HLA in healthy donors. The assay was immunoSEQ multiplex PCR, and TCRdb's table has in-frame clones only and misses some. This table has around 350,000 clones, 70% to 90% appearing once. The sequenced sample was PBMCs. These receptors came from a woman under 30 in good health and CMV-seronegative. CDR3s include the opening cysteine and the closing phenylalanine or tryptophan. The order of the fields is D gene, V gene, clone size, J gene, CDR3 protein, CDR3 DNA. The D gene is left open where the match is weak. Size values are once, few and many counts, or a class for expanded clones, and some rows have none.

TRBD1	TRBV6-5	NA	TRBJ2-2	CASSSGTGVTGELFF	TGTGCCAGCAGTTCCGGGACAGGGGTAACCGGGGAGCTGTTTTTT
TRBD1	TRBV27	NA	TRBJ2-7	CASSLFGTATYEQYF	TGTGCCAGCAGTTTGTTTGGGACAGCCACTTACGAGCAGTACTTC
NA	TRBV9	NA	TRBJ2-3	CASSVEGGTDTQYF	TGTGCCAGCAGCGTAGAGGGGGGGACAGATACGCAGTATTTT
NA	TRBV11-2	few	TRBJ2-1	CASSPTGYNEQFF	TGTGCCAGCAGCCCGACAGGTTACAATGAGCAGTTCTTC
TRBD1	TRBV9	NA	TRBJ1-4	CASSGHRGRGLNEKLFF	TGTGCCAGCAGCGGACACAGGGGGCGAGGCCTTAATGAAAAACTGTTTTTT
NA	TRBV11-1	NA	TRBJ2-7	CASSSGSYSYEQYF	TGTGCCAGCAGCTCCGGGTCCTACTCCTACGAGCAGTACTTC
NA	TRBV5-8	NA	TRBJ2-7	CASSGGRGPLYEQYF	TGTGCCAGCAGCGGTGGCCGGGGTCCACTCTACGAGCAGTACTTC
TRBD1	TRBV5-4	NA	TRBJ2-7	CASSSGQAHSYEQYF	TGTGCCAGCAGTTCGGGACAGGCCCACTCCTACGAGCAGTACTTC
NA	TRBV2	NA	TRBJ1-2	CASSREVGGLDGYTF	TGTGCCAGCAGCCGCGAGGTGGGGGGGCTCGATGGCTACACCTTC
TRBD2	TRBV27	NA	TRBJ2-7	CASSRGSGGSPYEQYF	TGTGCCAGCAGTCGGGGCTCGGGCGGGAGTCCCTACGAGCAGTACTTC
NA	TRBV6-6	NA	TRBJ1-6	CASSNQRGDSPLHF	TGTGCCAGCAGTAATCAAAGGGGCGATTCACCCCTCCACTTT
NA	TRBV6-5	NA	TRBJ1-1	CASSYGPDTEAFF	TGTGCCAGCAGTTACGGTCCGGACACTGAAGCTTTCTTT
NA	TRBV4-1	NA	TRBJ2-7	CASSQDDFYEQYF	TGCGCCAGCAGCCAAGATGACTTTTACGAGCAGTACTTC
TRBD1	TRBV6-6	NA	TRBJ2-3	CASSSDRVDTQYF	TGTGCCAGCAGCTCTGACAGGGTAGATACGCAGTATTTT
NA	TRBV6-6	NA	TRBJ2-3	CASNGASSTDTQYF	TGTGCCAGCAATGGGGCCTCGAGCACAGATACGCAGTATTTT
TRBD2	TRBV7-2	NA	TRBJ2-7	CASSPSGGRSYEQYF	TGTGCCAGCAGCCCATCGGGCGGGAGGAGCTACGAGCAGTACTTC
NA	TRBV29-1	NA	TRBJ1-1	CSTIFQGMTEAFF	TGCAGCACTATCTTCCAGGGGATGACTGAAGCTTTCTTT
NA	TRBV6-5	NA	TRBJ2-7	CASSYGGRSLYEQYF	TGTGCCAGCAGTTACGGAGGCAGATCACTCTACGAGCAGTACTTC
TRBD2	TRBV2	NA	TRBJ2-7	CASSDRLAGPSSYEQYF	TGTGCCAGCAGTGACCGTCTAGCGGGGCCCAGCTCCTACGAGCAGTACTTC
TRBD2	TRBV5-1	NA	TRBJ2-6	CASSLSGTRISGANVLTF	TGCGCCAGCAGCTTGTCAGGGACTAGAATATCTGGGGCCAACGTCCTGACTTTC
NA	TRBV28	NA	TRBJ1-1	CASSPQRTEAFF	TGTGCCAGCAGTCCTCAGAGGACTGAAGCTTTCTTT
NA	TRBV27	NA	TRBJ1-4	CASSFLRGEKLFF	TGTGCCAGCAGTTTCCTTCGGGGAGAAAAACTGTTTTTT
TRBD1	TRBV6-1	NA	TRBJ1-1	CATYRQGITEAFF	TGTGCCACCTACAGACAGGGTATCACTGAAGCTTTCTTT
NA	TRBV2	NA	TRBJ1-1	CASSAPGHMNTEAFF	TGTGCCAGCAGCGCACCGGGACACATGAACACTGAAGCTTTCTTT
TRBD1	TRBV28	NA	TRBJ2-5	CASSFRTGEVETQYF	TGTGCCAGCAGTTTTCGGACAGGGGAGGTGGAGACCCAGTACTTC
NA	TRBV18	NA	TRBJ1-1	CASAPQGSDTEAFF	TGTGCCAGCGCCCCGCAGGGGTCCGACACTGAAGCTTTCTTT
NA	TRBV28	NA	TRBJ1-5	CVSSLGRVSNQPQHF	TGTGTCAGCAGTTTAGGGAGGGTTAGCAATCAGCCCCAGCATTTT
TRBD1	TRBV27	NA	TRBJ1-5	CASSLLAPSGGQPQHF	TGTGCCAGCAGTTTATTGGCTCCCTCAGGGGGTCAGCCCCAGCATTTT
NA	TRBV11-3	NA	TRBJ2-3	CASSLFPVGQTDTQYF	TGTGCCAGCAGCTTATTTCCGGTAGGACAGACAGATACGCAGTATTTT
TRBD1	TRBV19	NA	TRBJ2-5	CASSVRDRGFQTQYF	TGTGCCAGTAGTGTCCGGGACAGAGGATTTCAGACCCAGTACTTC
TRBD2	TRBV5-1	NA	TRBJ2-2	CASSLAATSGANTGELFF	TGCGCCAGCAGCTTGGCGGCGACTAGCGGCGCGAACACCGGGGAGCTGTTTTTT
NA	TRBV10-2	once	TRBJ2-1	CASSSGVWNEQFF	TGCGCCAGCAGTTCGGGAGTATGGAATGAGCAGTTCTTC